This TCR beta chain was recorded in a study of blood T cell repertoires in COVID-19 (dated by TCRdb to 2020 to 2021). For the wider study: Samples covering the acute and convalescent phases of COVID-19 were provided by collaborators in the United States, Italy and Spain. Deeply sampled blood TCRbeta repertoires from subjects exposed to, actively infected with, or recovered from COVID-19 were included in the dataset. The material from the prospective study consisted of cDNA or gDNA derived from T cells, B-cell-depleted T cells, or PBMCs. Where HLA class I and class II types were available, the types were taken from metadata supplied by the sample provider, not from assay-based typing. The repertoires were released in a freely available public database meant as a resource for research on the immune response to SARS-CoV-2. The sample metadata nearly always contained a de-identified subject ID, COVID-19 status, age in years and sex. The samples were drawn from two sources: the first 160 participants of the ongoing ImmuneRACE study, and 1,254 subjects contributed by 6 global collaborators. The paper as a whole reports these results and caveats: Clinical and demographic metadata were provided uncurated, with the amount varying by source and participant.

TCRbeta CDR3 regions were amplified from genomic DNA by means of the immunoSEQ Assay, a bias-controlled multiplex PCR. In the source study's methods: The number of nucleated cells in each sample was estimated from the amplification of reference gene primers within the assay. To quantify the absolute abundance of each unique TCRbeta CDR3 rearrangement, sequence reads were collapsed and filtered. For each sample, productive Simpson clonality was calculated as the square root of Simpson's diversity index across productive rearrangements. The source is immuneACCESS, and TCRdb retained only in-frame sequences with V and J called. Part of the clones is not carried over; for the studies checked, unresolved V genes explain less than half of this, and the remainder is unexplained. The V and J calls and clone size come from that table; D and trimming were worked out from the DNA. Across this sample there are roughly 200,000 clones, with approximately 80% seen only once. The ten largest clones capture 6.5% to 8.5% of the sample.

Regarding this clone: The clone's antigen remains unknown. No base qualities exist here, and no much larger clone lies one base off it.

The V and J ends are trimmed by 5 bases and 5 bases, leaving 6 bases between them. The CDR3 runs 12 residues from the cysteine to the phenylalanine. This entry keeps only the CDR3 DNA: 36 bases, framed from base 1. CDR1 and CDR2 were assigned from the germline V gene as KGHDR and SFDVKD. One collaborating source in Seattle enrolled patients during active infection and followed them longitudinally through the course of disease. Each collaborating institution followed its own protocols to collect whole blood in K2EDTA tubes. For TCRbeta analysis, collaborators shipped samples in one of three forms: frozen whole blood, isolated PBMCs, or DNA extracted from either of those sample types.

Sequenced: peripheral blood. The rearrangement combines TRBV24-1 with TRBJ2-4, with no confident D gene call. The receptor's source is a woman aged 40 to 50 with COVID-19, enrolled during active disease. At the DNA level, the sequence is TGTGCCACCAGTGGCGGCCAAAACATTCAGTACTTC. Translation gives CATSGGQNIQYF.